The clone carrying this T cell receptor beta chain appeared a few times. These data come from a study of shared clonotypes between healthy human individuals. J lost 1 base, V lost 1 base, and 0 bases had no gene match. This CDR3 comprises 15 residues. Germline CDR1 SEHNR, CDR2 FQNEAQ (reference sequence). This table comes from immunoSEQ multiplex PCR, and its TCRdb copy is limited to in-frame clones, with some not included. The profile shows fewer than 1.4 million clones, more than 75% of them singletons. The source is a man aged 18 to 30 in good health. Some clones in this sample may be carry-over from other donors' samples. This chain joins TRBV7-9 and TRBJ1-1; 10 nucleotides align to TRBD1. The specimen sequenced was memory CD4+ T cells from PBMCs. Noted subset: CD45RA-negative fraction. CDR3 sequence (DNA): TGTGCCAGCAGCTTAGGACAGGGGGCGAACACTGAAGCTTTCTTT. Its translation is CASSLGQGANTEAFF.